This entry lists 21 T cell receptor beta chains sequenced from one sample in a study of read filtering for tumor transcriptome and immune sequencing. Molecular barcoded adaptors covering alpha/delta and beta/gamma chains were used on roughly 400 ng RNA. TCRdb redid the calling of the reads with MiXCR, one entry per CDR3 protein. The sample records 75,000 to 95,000 distinct CDR3 sequences, under 25% being singletons. The sample comprised a population of CD138-negative cells sorted from bone marrow. The origin of the receptors is a donor at least 40 years old with multiple myeloma.

This clonotype was observed many times. J is TRBJ2-1 and V is TRBV29-1; D is undetermined. The V end was cut by 5 bases, the J end by 4 bases, with 6 bases between. Germline CDR1 reads SQVTM; CDR2 reads ANQGSEA. CDR3 size: 11 residues. The CDR3 DNA reads as TGCAGCGTTCCCGGATACAATGAGCAGTTCTTC. Translated, it gives CSVPGYNEQFF.

The chain uses TRBV19 and TRBJ1-5; D ambiguous. This CDR3 has 14 residues. V was cut by 4 bases and J by 4 bases, with 11 bases left in between. The germline gives CDR1 LNHDA, CDR2 SQIVND (reference sequence). The CDR3, as DNA: TGTGCCAGTAGTAATTCCCCGGGTAATCAGCCCCAGCATTTT. Its protein is CASSNSPGNQPQHF.

This clonotype was recorded at least ten times. This chain connects TRBV5-1 to TRBJ2-3; TRBD2 matches 8 bases. The length of the CDR3 is 14 residues. The germline CDR1 and CDR2 sequences are SGHRS and YFSETQ. The ends lost 3 bases at V and 5 bases at J; junction bases unmatched: 5. The CDR3 sequence: CASSSGGAIDTQYF. The DNA for the CDR3 is TGCGCCAGCAGCTCCGGGGGGGCAATAGATACGCAGTATTTT. The variable domain in full, with the rest retrieved from reference TRBV5-1 and TRBJ2-3, is KAGVTQTPRYLIKTRGQQVTLSCSPISGHRSVSWYQQTPGQGLQFLFEYFSETQRNKGNFPGRFSGRQFSNSRSEMNVSTLELGDSALYLCASSSGGAIDTQYFGPGTRLTVL.

Regarding this clonotype: This clone may be a read error of a much larger clone one base away. V and J are TRBV15 and TRBJ2-7; 9 positions match TRBD1. The CDR3 runs to 15 residues. Per the germline V gene, CDR1 is LNHNV and CDR2 is YYDKDF (reference sequence). CDR3 amino acids: CAASDRDRETYEQYF. In DNA, the CDR3 is TGTGCCGCCAGCGATCGGGACAGGGAAACCTACGAGCAGTACTTC.

This clonotype was recorded many times. One junction end disagrees with the germline gene, perhaps due to a read error. The chain couples TRBV29-1 to TRBJ1-2, with 8 bases matching TRBD1. CDR1 is SQVTM and CDR2 is ANQGSEA in the germline V gene. The CDR3 totals 14 residues. This chain's CDR3 is CSVEGQGANYGYTF. In DNA form, the CDR3 reads TGCAGCGTAGAAGGACAGGGAGCTAACTATGGCTACACCTTC.

The chain carries TRBV6-6 and TRBJ2-3; D unclear. This CDR3 has 14 residues. V lost 4 bases to trimming and J lost 1 base, with 9 bases between them. Germline V gives CDR1 MNHNY, CDR2 SVGAGI (reference sequence). The CDR3 loop is CASSLQQGTDTQYF. As DNA, the CDR3 is TGTGCCAGCAGTTTACAGCAAGGCACAGATACGCAGTATTTT.

The genes are TRBV20-1 and TRBJ2-5, with D maybe TRBD1 (5 bases). The germline CDR1 and CDR2 sequences are DFQATT and SNEGSKA (reference sequence). V was trimmed by 6 bases and J by 5 bases, leaving 13 bases between them. This CDR3 spans 12 amino acids. The CDR3 sequence: CSARAWAETQYF. For the CDR3, the DNA is TGCAGTGCCAGGGCTTGGGCGGAGACCCAGTACTTC.

To note about this clonotype: A read error may explain this, as a much larger clone is one base away. The chain has TRBV4-1 and TRBJ1-2, with D tentatively TRBD1 (5 bases). Germline V CDR1 and CDR2: MGHRA, YSYEKL. The CDR3 extends over 17 amino acids. V gave up 1 base and J gave up 4 bases, with 19 bases separating them. The CDR3 is CASSQVFSFGHLYGYTF. The CDR3 DNA reads as TGCGCCAGCAGCCAAGTGTTTTCCTTCGGACATCTCTATGGCTACACCTTC.

This clonotype was detected ten times or more. The chain uses TRBV28 and TRBJ2-1; a possible D gene is TRBD1 (5 bases). This CDR3 is built from 14 residues. V was trimmed by 5 bases and J by 6 bases, leaving 14 bases between them. Germline CDR1 is MDHEN and CDR2 is SYDVKM. The CDR3 sequence: CASSTTGSVNEQFF. DNA of the CDR3: TGTGCCAGCAGTACCACAGGTAGTGTCAATGAGCAGTTCTTC.

This clonotype showed up many times. CDR3 protein: CASRAGLGNNQPQHF. CDR3 nucleotide sequence: TGTGCCAGCAGGGCAGGACTCGGGAACAATCAGCCCCAGCATTTT. V usage is TRBV28 and J usage is TRBJ1-5; D uncertain. The V and J ends lost 6 bases and 3 bases respectively, with 15 bases between them. The CDR3 has 15 residues. Germline CDR1 reads MDHEN; CDR2 reads SYDVKM.

This clonotype was recorded at least ten times. This chain's CDR3 is CASSVGGSGGTDTQYF. Written as DNA, the CDR3 is TGTGCCAGCAGCGTAGGTGGTAGCGGGGGCACAGATACGCAGTATTTT. This chain uses TRBV9 with TRBJ2-3; 8 bases map to TRBD2. The CDR3 loop spans 16 amino acids. V lost 0 bases, J lost 1 base, and 4 bases stayed unmatched. Germline CDR1 reads SGDLS; CDR2 reads YYNGEE.

This clonotype was recorded many times. The rearrangement uses TRBV10-2 and TRBJ2-2, with 12 bases matching TRBD2. The CDR3 has 17 amino acids. Per the germline V gene, CDR1 is WSHSY and CDR2 is SAAADI. The J segment lost 4 bases and the V segment lost 3 bases, leaving 6 bases of the junction unmatched. The CDR3 reads CASSDPSGGAPTGELFF. The CDR3 DNA reads as TGCGCCAGCAGTGATCCTAGCGGGGGGGCCCCCACCGGGGAGCTGTTTTTT.

The chain combines TRBV28 with TRBJ1-5; TRBD1 agrees at 9 bases. Germline V gene lookup returns CDR1 MDHEN and CDR2 SYDVKM. Trimming at V came to 5 bases and at J to 6 bases, leaving 8 bases not matched to a gene. This CDR3 is 15 amino acids long. The CDR3 DNA reads as TGTGCCAGCAGTCGTCGTACAGGGGGCCGTCAGCCCCAGCATTTT. Encoded protein: CASSRRTGGRQPQHF.

This clonotype was observed many times. V gene TRBV20-1 combines with J gene TRBJ1-5; D is undetermined. Trimming left V 3 bases short and J 7 bases short, with 10 bases between. Germline-derived CDR1 and CDR2 are DFQATT and SNEGSKA (reference sequence). The CDR3 is 12 amino acids. CDR3 sequence reads: CSARVSMQPQHF. CDR3 sequence (DNA): TGCAGTGCTAGGGTCTCGATGCAGCCCCAGCATTTT.

This clonotype was seen ten or more times. CDR3 region: CASSKEIGDTQYF. The DNA of the CDR3 is TGTGCCAGCAGTAAGGAGATTGGGGATACGCAGTATTTT. This rearrangement joins TRBV2 to TRBJ2-3; no clear D. Germline assignment: CDR1 SNHLY and CDR2 FYNNEI. V was cut by 5 bases and J by 6 bases, with 12 bases left in between. This CDR3 comprises 13 residues.

This clonotype came up many times. This chain links TRBV10-1 with TRBJ2-7; D possibly corresponds to TRBD2 (7 bases). Trimming removed 4 bases from V and 12 bases from J, with 19 bases in between. CDR1 and CDR2 from the germline V gene are WNHNN and SYGVQD (reference sequence). The CDR3 is 13 residues long. In DNA, the CDR3 is TGCGCCAGCAGTGGGGGGGGGCACCCCATTTTGTACTTC. Its translation is CASSGGGHPILYF.

Concerning this clonotype itself: The junction shows a germline mismatch at one end, possibly a read error. The V gene is TRBV20-1, the J gene TRBJ1-5; perhaps TRBD1 as D (5 bases). CDR1 is DFQATT, CDR2 SNEGSKA, per germline (reference sequence). This CDR3 is built from 13 residues. CDR3 residues: CGAAWDLNKPQHF. Here the CDR3 DNA reads TGCGGTGCTGCATGGGACCTCAATAAGCCCCAGCATTTT.

This clonotype was seen many times. The chain is built from TRBV28 and TRBJ1-1; TRBD1 matches at 7 bases. The trim removed 3 bases at V and 10 bases at J, leaving 5 bases unmatched. CDR3 length equals 12 residues. Germline loops: CDR1 MDHEN, CDR2 SYDVKM. DNA of the CDR3: TGTGCCAGCAGTTTGCCGACAGGGAGAGCTTTCTTT. Amino acids: CASSLPTGRAFF.

As to this clonotype: This may come from a read error, since a much larger clone is one base off. The missing conserved phenylalanine or tryptophan at the end of this CDR3 makes a read error likely. This chain links TRBV20-1 with TRBJ1-6; possible D gene TRBD1, 5 bases. This CDR3 has 12 amino acids. The V and J ends lost 7 bases and 7 bases respectively, with 11 bases between them. The germline CDR1 and CDR2 sequences are DFQATT and SNEGSKA (reference sequence). In nucleotides, the CDR3 is TGCAGTGTGAGGGGCCGGAATTCACCCCTCCACTTA. It codes for CSVRGRNSPLHL.

This clonotype was seen a single time. The chain couples TRBV2 to TRBJ1-1, with a possible D match to TRBD1 (6 bases). V dropped 10 bases and J dropped 5 bases, with 14 bases sitting between them. This CDR3 is built from 12 residues. CDR1 is SNHLY, CDR2 FYNNEI, per germline. The chain's CDR3 is CATQGQQTEAFF. DNA of the CDR3: TGTGCCACCCAAGGACAGCAGACTGAAGCTTTCTTT.

The chain employs TRBV7-9 and TRBJ1-2; D remains ambiguous. This CDR3 has 13 amino acids. V shed 8 bases and J shed 2 bases, with 12 bases lying between them. CDR1 and CDR2 from the germline V gene are SEHNR and FQNEAQ (reference sequence). The CDR3 bases are TGTGCCAGCGATCGGCCGTCCAACTATGGCTACACCTTC. Translated, it gives CASDRPSNYGYTF.